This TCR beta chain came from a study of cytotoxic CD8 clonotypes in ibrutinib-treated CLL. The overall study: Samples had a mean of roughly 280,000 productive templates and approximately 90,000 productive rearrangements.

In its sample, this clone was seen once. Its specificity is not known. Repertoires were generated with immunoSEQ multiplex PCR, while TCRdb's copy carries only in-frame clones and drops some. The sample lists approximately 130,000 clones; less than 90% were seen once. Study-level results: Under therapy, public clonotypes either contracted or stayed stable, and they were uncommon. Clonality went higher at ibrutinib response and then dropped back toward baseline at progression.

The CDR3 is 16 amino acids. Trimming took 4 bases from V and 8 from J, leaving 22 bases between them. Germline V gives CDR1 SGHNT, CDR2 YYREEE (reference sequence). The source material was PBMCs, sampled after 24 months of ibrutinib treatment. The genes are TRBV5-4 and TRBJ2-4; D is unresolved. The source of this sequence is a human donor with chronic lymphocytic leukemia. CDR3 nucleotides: TGTGCCAGCAGCCCCGCTGCGGCGACCTATAGGGACATTCAGTACTTC. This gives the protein CASSPAAATYRDIQYF.